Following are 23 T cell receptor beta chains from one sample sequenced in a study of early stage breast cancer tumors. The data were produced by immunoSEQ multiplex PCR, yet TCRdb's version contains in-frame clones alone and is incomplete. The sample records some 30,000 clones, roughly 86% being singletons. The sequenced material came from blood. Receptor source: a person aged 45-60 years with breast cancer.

The CDR3 loop reads CASSKSGTEAIQYF. DNA for the CDR3: TGTGCCAGTAGTAAATCCGGGACAGAGGCCATTCAGTACTTC. The J gene is TRBJ2-4, the V gene TRBV19; 7 bases are shared with TRBD1. The CDR3 loop spans 14 amino acids. The germline V gene encodes CDR1 LNHDA and CDR2 SQIVND (reference sequence). With 4 bases clipped from V and 9 bases from J, the junction kept 9 bases outside the gene matches.

The CDR3 reads CASSESGLAGEQETQYF. DNA for the CDR3: TGCGCCAGCAGTGAGTCGGGACTAGCGGGGGAGCAAGAGACCCAGTACTTC. This sequence joins TRBV10-1 and TRBJ2-5, with 14 bases identical to TRBD2. Germline trimming cut 0 bases from V and 2 bases from J; bases unmatched to any gene: 2. CDR3 length equals 17 residues. Germline assignment: CDR1 WNHNN and CDR2 SYGVQD (reference sequence).

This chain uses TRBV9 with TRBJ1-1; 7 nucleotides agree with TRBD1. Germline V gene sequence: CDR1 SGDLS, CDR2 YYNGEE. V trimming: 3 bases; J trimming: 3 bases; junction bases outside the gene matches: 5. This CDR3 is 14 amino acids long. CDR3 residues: CASSANTGDTEAFF. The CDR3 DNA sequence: TGTGCCAGCAGCGCGAACACAGGGGACACTGAAGCTTTCTTT.

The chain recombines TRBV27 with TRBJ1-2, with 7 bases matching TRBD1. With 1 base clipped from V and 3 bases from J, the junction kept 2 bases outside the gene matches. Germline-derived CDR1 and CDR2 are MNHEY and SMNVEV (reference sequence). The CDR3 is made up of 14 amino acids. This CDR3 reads CASSLFGTDYGYTF. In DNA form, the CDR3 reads TGTGCCAGCAGTTTATTCGGGACAGACTATGGCTACACCTTC.

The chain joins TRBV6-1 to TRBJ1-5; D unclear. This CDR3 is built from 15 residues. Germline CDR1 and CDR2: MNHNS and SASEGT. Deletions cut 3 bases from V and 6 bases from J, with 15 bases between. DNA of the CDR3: TGTGCCAGCAGTGATTTGGTAGGTTTTCGTCAGCCCCAGCATTTT. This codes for CASSDLVGFRQPQHF.

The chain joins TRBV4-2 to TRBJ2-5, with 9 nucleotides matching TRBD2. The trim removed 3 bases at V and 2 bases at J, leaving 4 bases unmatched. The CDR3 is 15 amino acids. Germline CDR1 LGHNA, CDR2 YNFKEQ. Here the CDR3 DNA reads TGTGCCAGCAGCCAGGGGGCGGGGGGGCAAGAGACCCAGTACTTC. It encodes CASSQGAGGQETQYF.

The CDR3 sequence: CATCIRPGANVLTF. The CDR3 nucleotides are TGTGCCACCTGCATCCGGCCTGGGGCCAACGTCCTGACTTTC. The V and J genes are TRBV6-5 and TRBJ2-6; D ambiguous. The V gene lost 10 bases and the J gene lost 2 bases, with 12 bases spanning the gap. CDR1 is MNHEY and CDR2 is SVGAGI in the germline V gene. The CDR3 sequence is 14 residues long.

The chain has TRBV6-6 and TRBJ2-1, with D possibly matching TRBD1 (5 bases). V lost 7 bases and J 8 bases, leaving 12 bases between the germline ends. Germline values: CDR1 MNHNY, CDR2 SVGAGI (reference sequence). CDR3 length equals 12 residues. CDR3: CASTQGVDEQFF. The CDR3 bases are TGTGCCAGCACCCAGGGTGTCGATGAGCAGTTCTTC.

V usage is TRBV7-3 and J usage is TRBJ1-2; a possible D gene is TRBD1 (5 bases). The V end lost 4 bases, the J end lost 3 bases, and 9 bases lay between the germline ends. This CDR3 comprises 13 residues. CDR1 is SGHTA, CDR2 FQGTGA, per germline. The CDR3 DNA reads TGTGCCAGCAGCTCCGGGGCGGACTATGGCTACACCTTC. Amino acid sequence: CASSSGADYGYTF.

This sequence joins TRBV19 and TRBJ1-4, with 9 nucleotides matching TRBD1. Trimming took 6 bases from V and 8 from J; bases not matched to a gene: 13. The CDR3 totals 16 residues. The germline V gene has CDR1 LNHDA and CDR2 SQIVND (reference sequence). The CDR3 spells CASSLPTGTGTEKLFF. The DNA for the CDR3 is TGTGCCAGTAGCCTTCCTACCGGGACAGGGACCGAAAAACTGTTTTTT. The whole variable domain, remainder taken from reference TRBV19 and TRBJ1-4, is DGGITQSPKYLFRKEGQNVTLSCEQNLNHDAMYWYRQDPGQGLRLIYYSQIVNDFQKGDIAEGYSVSREKKESFPLTVTSAQKNPTAFYLCASSLPTGTGTEKLFFGSGTQLSVL.

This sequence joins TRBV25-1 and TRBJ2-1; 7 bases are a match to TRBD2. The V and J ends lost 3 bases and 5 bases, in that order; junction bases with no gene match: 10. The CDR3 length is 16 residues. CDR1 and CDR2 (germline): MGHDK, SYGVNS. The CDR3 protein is CASSDSQYGGNNEQFF. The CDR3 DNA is TGTGCCAGCAGTGATAGCCAATACGGGGGGAACAATGAGCAGTTCTTC. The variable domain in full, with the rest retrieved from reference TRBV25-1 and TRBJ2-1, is EADIYQTPRYLVIGTGKKITLECSQTMGHDKMYWYQQDPGMELHLIHYSYGVNSTEKGDLSSESTVSRIRTEHFPLTLESARPSHTSQYLCASSDSQYGGNNEQFFGPGTRLTVL.

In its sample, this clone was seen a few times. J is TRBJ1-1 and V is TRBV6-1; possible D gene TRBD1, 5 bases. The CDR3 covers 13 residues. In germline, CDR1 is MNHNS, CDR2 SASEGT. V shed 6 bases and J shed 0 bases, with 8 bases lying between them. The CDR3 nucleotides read TGTGCCAGCAGGACAGTTATGAACACTGAAGCTTTCTTT. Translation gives CASRTVMNTEAFF.

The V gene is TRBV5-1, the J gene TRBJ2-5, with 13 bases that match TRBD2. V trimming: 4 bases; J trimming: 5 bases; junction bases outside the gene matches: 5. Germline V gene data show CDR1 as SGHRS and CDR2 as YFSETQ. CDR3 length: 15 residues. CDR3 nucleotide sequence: TGCGCCAGCAGCCCCGGACTAGCGGGAGAGGAGACCCAGTACTTC. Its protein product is CASSPGLAGEETQYF.

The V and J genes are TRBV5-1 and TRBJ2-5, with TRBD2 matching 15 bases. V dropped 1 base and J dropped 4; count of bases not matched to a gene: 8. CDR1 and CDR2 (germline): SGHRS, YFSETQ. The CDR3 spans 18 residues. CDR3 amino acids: CASSLRTSGRAGRETQYF. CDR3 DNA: TGCGCCAGCAGCTTGCGGACTAGCGGGAGGGCCGGGAGAGAGACCCAGTACTTC.

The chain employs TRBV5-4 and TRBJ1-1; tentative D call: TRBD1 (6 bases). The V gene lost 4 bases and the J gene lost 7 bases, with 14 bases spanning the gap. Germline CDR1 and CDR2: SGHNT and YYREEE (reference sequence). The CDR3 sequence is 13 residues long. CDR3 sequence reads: CASSRRGAIEAFF. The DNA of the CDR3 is TGTGCCAGCAGCCGGCGGGGGGCCATTGAAGCTTTCTTT.

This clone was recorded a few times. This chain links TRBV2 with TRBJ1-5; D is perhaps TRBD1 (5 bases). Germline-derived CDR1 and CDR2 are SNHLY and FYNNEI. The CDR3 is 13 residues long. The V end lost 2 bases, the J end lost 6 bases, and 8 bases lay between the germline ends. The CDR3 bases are TGTGCCAGCAGTGAATTTGGGGGTCAGCCCCAGCATTTT. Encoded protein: CASSEFGGQPQHF.

The CDR3 loop is CAWSSRTGSDEQFF. CDR3 bases: TGTGCCTGGAGTTCCCGAACAGGGTCGGATGAGCAGTTCTTC. The chain is built from TRBV30 and TRBJ2-1, with D maybe TRBD1 (6 bases). The V and J ends lost 2 bases and 8 bases respectively, with 16 bases between them. The length of the CDR3 is 14 residues. Germline V CDR1 and CDR2: GTSNPN, SVGIG (reference sequence). Full variable domain (missing parts from reference TRBV30 and TRBJ2-1): SQTIHQWPATLVQPVGSPLSLECTVEGTSNPNLYWYRQAAGRGLQLLFYSVGIGQISSEVPQNLSASRPQDRQFILSSKKLLLSDSGFYLCAWSSRTGSDEQFFGPGTRLTVL.

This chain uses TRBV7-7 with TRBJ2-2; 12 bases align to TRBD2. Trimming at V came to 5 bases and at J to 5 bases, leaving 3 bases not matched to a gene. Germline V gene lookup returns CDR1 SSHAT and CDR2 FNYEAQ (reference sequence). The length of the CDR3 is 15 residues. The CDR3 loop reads CASSPTSGGTGELFF. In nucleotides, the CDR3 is TGTGCCAGCAGCCCAACTAGCGGGGGGACCGGGGAGCTGTTTTTT.

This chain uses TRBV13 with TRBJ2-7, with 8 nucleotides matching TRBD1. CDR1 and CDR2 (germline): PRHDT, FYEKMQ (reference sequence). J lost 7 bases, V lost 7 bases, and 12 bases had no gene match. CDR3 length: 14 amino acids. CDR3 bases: TGTGCCAGCACCGCAGGGCAGGGGGCACGAGAGCAGTACTTC. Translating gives CASTAGQGAREQYF.

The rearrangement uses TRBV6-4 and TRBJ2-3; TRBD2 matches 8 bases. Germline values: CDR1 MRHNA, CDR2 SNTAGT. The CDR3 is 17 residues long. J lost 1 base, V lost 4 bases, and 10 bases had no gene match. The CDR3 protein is CASSVPRAGVGTDTQYF. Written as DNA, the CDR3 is TGTGCCAGCAGTGTCCCCCGAGCGGGAGTCGGCACAGATACGCAGTATTTT.

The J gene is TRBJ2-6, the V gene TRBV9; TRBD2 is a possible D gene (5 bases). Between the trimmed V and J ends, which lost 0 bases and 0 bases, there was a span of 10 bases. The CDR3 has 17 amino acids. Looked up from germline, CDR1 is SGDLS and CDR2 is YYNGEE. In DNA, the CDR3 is TGTGCCAGCAGCGTAGGCCTGGGGAGCTCTGGGGCCAACGTCCTGACTTTC. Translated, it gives CASSVGLGSSGANVLTF.

The CDR3 here is CSVEDPGRETQYF. In nucleotides, the CDR3 is TGCAGCGTTGAAGATCCAGGAAGGGAGACCCAGTACTTC. V usage is TRBV29-1 and J usage is TRBJ2-5; D gene uncertain. This CDR3 has 13 residues. Between the trimmed V and J ends, which lost 0 bases and 5 bases, there was a span of 10 bases. CDR1 and CDR2 (germline): SQVTM, ANQGSEA.

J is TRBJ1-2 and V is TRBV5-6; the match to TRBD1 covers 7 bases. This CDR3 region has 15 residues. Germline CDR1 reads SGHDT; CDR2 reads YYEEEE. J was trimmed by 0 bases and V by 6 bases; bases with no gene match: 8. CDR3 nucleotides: TGTGCCAGCACCTACGGACAGGATTCTAACTATGGCTACACCTTC. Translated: CASTYGQDSNYGYTF.